A single sample is the source of the 10 T cell receptor beta chains below, sequenced in a study of CD8 T cells in Susac syndrome. RNA, at roughly 0.5 to 1 ug, was reverse transcribed with random hexamers. MiXCR, run by TCRdb on the immunoSEQ multiplex PCR reads, gives a single entry per CDR3 protein. Of 100,000 to 150,000 distinct CDR3 sequences in the sample, around 94% are singletons; the top ten hold 0.085% to 0.09%. The sample taken for sequencing was CD4+ T cells from PBMCs. The source of these receptors is a human donor in good health.

The chain combines TRBV20-1 with TRBJ2-2; tentatively, D is TRBD1 (6 bases). This CDR3 comprises 14 residues. The V end lost 6 bases, the J end lost 2 bases, and 13 bases lay between the germline ends. The germline V gene has CDR1 DFQATT and CDR2 SNEGSKA (reference sequence). The CDR3 DNA is TGCAGTGCGAGTCGGACAGAAAACACCGGGGAGCTGTTTTTT. It translates to CSASRTENTGELFF.

The V call is TRBV6-6, the J call TRBJ2-5, with 11 bases that match TRBD2. This CDR3 is 14 amino acids long. The V gene's germline CDR1 is MNHNY and CDR2 SVGAGI (reference sequence). V was clipped by 6 bases and J by 5 bases; unmatched bases: 5. The CDR3 bases are TGTGCCAGCAGCTTTACTAGCGGGAGTGAGACCCAGTACTTC. This encodes CASSFTSGSETQYF.

For the CDR3, the DNA is TGTGCCAGCAGCTCAAGCCTATACAATGAGCAGTTCTTC. It specifies CASSSSLYNEQFF. The chain links TRBV2 to TRBJ2-1; no reliable D call. CDR3 size: 13 residues. In germline, CDR1 is SNHLY, CDR2 FYNNEI. Trimming cost V 6 bases and J 4 bases, with 10 bases left between them.

The chain links TRBV12-3 or TRBV12-4 to TRBJ2-1; 8 bases agree with TRBD1. There are 16 residues in the CDR3. V gave up 5 bases and J gave up 0 bases; unmatched junction bases: 6. CDR3 sequence (DNA): TGTGCCAGCAGTGAATGGACAGGGAGCTCCTACAATGAGCAGTTCTTC. Protein product: CASSEWTGSSYNEQFF.

This sequence joins TRBV19 and TRBJ2-5, with D unclear. Per the germline V gene, CDR1 is LNHDA and CDR2 is SQIVND (reference sequence). The CDR3 runs 13 residues. V was trimmed by 1 base and J by 4 bases, leaving 7 bases between them. This chain's CDR3 is CASSIGARETQYF. DNA for the CDR3: TGTGCCAGTAGTATAGGGGCGCGAGAGACCCAGTACTTC. Full variable domain (missing parts from reference TRBV19 and TRBJ2-5): DGGITQSPKYLFRKEGQNVTLSCEQNLNHDAMYWYRQDPGQGLRLIYYSQIVNDFQKGDIAEGYSVSREKKESFPLTVTSAQKNPTAFYLCASSIGARETQYFGPGTRLLVL.

The V and J genes are TRBV29-1 and TRBJ1-1, with unresolved D. This CDR3 has 13 residues. V lost 1 base and J lost 0, with 6 bases in between. Per the germline V gene, CDR1 is SQVTM and CDR2 is ANQGSEA. The chain's CDR3 is CSVEVGMNTEAFF. Here the CDR3 DNA reads TGCAGCGTTGAAGTAGGAATGAACACTGAAGCTTTCTTT. Full variable domain (missing parts from reference TRBV29-1 and TRBJ1-1): SAVISQKPSRDICQRGTSLTIQCQVDSQVTMMFWYRQQPGQSLTLIATANQGSEATYESGFVIDKFPISRPNLTFSTLTVSNMSPEDSSIYLCSVEVGMNTEAFFGQGTRLTVV.

The chain employs TRBV6-6 and TRBJ2-3; 13 nucleotides line up with TRBD2. CDR1 MNHNY and CDR2 SVGAGI come from the germline V gene (reference sequence). V gave up 7 bases and J gave up 5 bases; unmatched junction bases: 6. The CDR3 consists of 15 residues. DNA for the CDR3: TGTGCCAGCAAAGATACTAGCGGGGGGGGAGATACGCAGTATTTT. It translates to CASKDTSGGGDTQYF.

This sequence joins TRBV11-2 and TRBJ2-4; D not resolved. CDR3 length: 15 amino acids. V lost 1 base and J 4 bases, leaving 11 bases between the germline ends. Germline CDR1 SGHAT, CDR2 FQNNGV. The CDR3 reads CASSLVLGGKNIQYF. CDR3 bases: TGTGCCAGCAGCTTAGTTCTCGGCGGAAAAAACATTCAGTACTTC.

This clonotype has a handful of counts. The V call is TRBV19, the J call TRBJ1-1, with 7 nucleotides matching TRBD1. Germline CDR1 reads LNHDA; CDR2 reads SQIVND (reference sequence). With V trimmed by 4 bases and J by 1 base, 3 bases remained unmatched. The CDR3 runs 14 residues. This chain's CDR3 is CASSRDRENTEAFF. The CDR3 region has the DNA TGTGCCAGTAGTAGGGACAGAGAGAACACTGAAGCTTTCTTT.

V is TRBV6-1 and J is TRBJ2-2; D is perhaps TRBD2 (6 bases). This CDR3 is 13 amino acids long. V was shortened by 8 bases and J by 2 bases, with 9 bases between the two germline ends. Per germline, CDR1 MNHNS and CDR2 SASEGT. CDR3: CASRDSNTGELFF. CDR3 sequence (DNA): TGTGCCAGCCGGGACTCAAACACCGGGGAGCTGTTTTTT.